The 18 T cell receptor beta chains given below trace back to one sample, sequenced in a study of T cell responses to AZD1222 COVID-19 vaccine. Sequenced by immunoSEQ multiplex PCR; TCRdb stores in-frame clones only, minus some. The sample lists 160,000 or so clones; approximately 88% were seen once. Sequenced material: peripheral blood, taken 28 days after the second AZD1222 dose. The receptors derive from an adult who received the AZD1222 COVID-19 vaccine.

The genes are TRBV5-1 and TRBJ1-1, with a tentative D call TRBD1 (6 bases). CDR3 size: 13 residues. The V and J ends lost 5 bases and 1 base respectively, with 9 bases between them. Germline V lookup: CDR1 SGHRS, CDR2 YFSETQ. The CDR3 is CASREQGNTEAFF. The CDR3 nucleotides are TGCGCCAGCAGAGAACAGGGGAACACTGAAGCTTTCTTT.

CDR3: CASRIGQGTEAFF. The CDR3 nucleotides read TGTGCCAGCAGGATCGGACAGGGAACTGAAGCTTTCTTT. The gene calls are TRBV6-5 and TRBJ1-1, with 8 positions matching TRBD1. With 6 bases clipped from V and 5 bases from J, the junction kept 5 bases outside the gene matches. Germline CDR1 MNHEY, CDR2 SVGAGI. The CDR3 length is 13 residues.

The V gene is TRBV5-5, the J gene TRBJ1-6; 7 bases are a match to TRBD1. Losses at the gene ends were 4 bases for V and 6 bases for J; bases not matched to a gene: 4. Germline V gives CDR1 SGHKS, CDR2 YYEKEE (reference sequence). This CDR3 region has 14 residues. CDR3 sequence reads: CASSRRDSNSPLHF. The DNA of the CDR3 is TGTGCCAGCAGCCGCCGGGACAGTAATTCACCCCTCCACTTT.

This chain links TRBV11-2 with TRBJ2-2, with D perhaps matching TRBD1 (7 bases). With 7 bases removed from V and 2 bases from J, the gap between germline ends came to 14 bases. The CDR3 has 15 residues. Per germline, CDR1 SGHAT and CDR2 FQNNGV. Here the CDR3 reads CASTPGGSNTGELFF. The CDR3 DNA reads TGTGCCAGCACCCCAGGGGGGAGTAACACCGGGGAGCTGTTTTTT.

The V gene is TRBV2, the J gene TRBJ1-5; D gene ambiguous. The length of the CDR3 is 14 residues. V dropped 3 bases and J dropped 7 bases, with 13 bases sitting between them. Germline V gene lookup returns CDR1 SNHLY and CDR2 FYNNEI. The chain's CDR3 is CASSERTGRQPQHF. DNA of the CDR3: TGTGCCAGCAGTGAGCGGACCGGTAGACAGCCCCAGCATTTT.

The V and J genes are TRBV7-2 and TRBJ2-7; D tentatively fits TRBD1 or TRBD2 (5 bases each). This CDR3 has 19 amino acids. CDR1 SGHTA and CDR2 FQGNSA come from the germline V gene. V was pared by 3 bases and J by 1 base, with 25 bases between. The CDR3 loop reads CASSLEYRDPGRRSYEQYF. The DNA for the CDR3 is TGTGCCAGCAGCTTGGAGTATCGGGATCCGGGACGGAGGTCCTACGAGCAGTACTTC.

The rearrangement joins TRBV3-1 (or the pseudogene TRBV3-2) to TRBJ1-2; 10 nucleotides line up with TRBD1. Germline CDR1 reads LGHDT; CDR2 reads YNNKEL (reference sequence). The CDR3 loop spans 17 amino acids. After removal of 4 bases from V and 4 bases from J, the junction contained 12 bases not matched to a gene. The chain's CDR3 is CASSPHRDRGLPYGYTF. CDR3 nucleotides: TGTGCCAGCAGCCCACATAGAGACAGGGGGCTGCCCTATGGCTACACCTTC.

This rearrangement joins TRBV5-1 to TRBJ1-1, with 7 nucleotides matching TRBD1. With V trimmed by 4 bases and J by 1 base, 7 bases remained unmatched. CDR3 length equals 15 residues. The germline V gene has CDR1 SGHRS and CDR2 YFSETQ. Written as DNA, the CDR3 is TGCGCCAGCAGCCCAGGGGGGGCTTCGAACACTGAAGCTTTCTTT. Protein sequence: CASSPGGASNTEAFF.

The chain has TRBV4-2 and TRBJ1-1; D gene ambiguous. Trimming cost V 0 bases and J 4 bases, with 9 bases left between them. The CDR3 is made up of 14 amino acids. Germline lookup yields CDR1 LGHNA and CDR2 YNFKEQ. The CDR3 here is CASSQEILSTEAFF. The CDR3 nucleotides are TGTGCCAGCAGCCAAGAAATATTGAGCACTGAAGCTTTCTTT.

The chain recombines TRBV6-2 or TRBV6-3 with TRBJ1-2; D is unclear. The germline gives CDR1 MNHEY, CDR2 SVGEGT. V shed 6 bases and J shed 4 bases, with 9 bases lying between them. The CDR3 is 12 residues long. The DNA of the CDR3 is TGTGCCAGCAGCTTCCCTCTCTATGGCTACACCTTC. Protein: CASSFPLYGYTF.

This chain joins TRBV4-1 and TRBJ1-1, with D maybe TRBD1 (5 bases). The V gene's germline CDR1 is MGHRA and CDR2 YSYEKL. The germline V and J ends were trimmed by 2 bases and 5 bases, with 9 bases remaining between them. The CDR3 length is 13 residues. The CDR3 DNA follows: TGCGCCAGCAGCCAATTTGAGGGGACTGAAGCTTTCTTT. This translates into CASSQFEGTEAFF.

The rearrangement links TRBV7-9 to TRBJ1-2; possibly TRBD1 for D (5 bases). The CDR3 has 12 residues. Trimming took 4 bases from V and 8 from J, leaving 11 bases between them. Per germline, CDR1 SEHNR and CDR2 FQNEAQ (reference sequence). Written as DNA, the CDR3 is TGTGCCAGCAGCTCCGGGGGGATCGGCTACACCTTC. This translates into CASSSGGIGYTF.

This chain connects TRBV7-3 to TRBJ1-1, with TRBD1 matching 8 bases. The length of the CDR3 is 14 residues. The J segment lost 5 bases and the V segment lost 3 bases, leaving 5 bases of the junction unmatched. Germline V gene sequence: CDR1 SGHTA, CDR2 FQGTGA. CDR3 region: CASSFGQGGTEAFF. CDR3 nucleotides: TGTGCCAGCAGCTTCGGACAGGGAGGGACTGAAGCTTTCTTT.

The rearrangement joins TRBV7-2 to TRBJ2-5, with 10 positions matching TRBD2. V shed 1 base, J shed 5 bases, and the junction held 7 bases outside the gene matches. Germline CDR1 and CDR2: SGHTA and FQGNSA. The length of the CDR3 is 16 residues. CDR3 sequence (DNA): TGTGCCAGCAGCTTAGGAGCGGGGGGGCCGTGGGAGACCCAGTACTTC. Residues: CASSLGAGGPWETQYF.

The V gene is TRBV18, the J gene TRBJ2-2; 7 bases fit TRBD1. Germline CDR1 is KGHSH and CDR2 is LQKENI. The J segment lost 3 bases and the V segment lost 2 bases, leaving 3 bases of the junction unmatched. The CDR3 extends over 15 amino acids. DNA of the CDR3: TGTGCCAGCTCACCAATGCAGGGGGACACCGGGGAGCTGTTTTTT. It specifies CASSPMQGDTGELFF.

The chain employs TRBV3-1 (or the pseudogene TRBV3-2) and TRBJ1-2; 11 bases are shared with TRBD1. Germline V lookup: CDR1 LGHDT, CDR2 YNNKEL (reference sequence). V gave up 4 bases and J gave up 4 bases; unmatched junction bases: 5. The CDR3 contains 15 residues. This CDR3 reads CASSPDRGPVYGYTF. CDR3 bases: TGTGCCAGCAGCCCGGACAGGGGGCCCGTCTATGGCTACACCTTC.

Regarding this clone: This CDR3 is also generated by other DNA sequences in the sample. The gene calls are TRBV7-9 and TRBJ1-1, with a weak D call TRBD1 (5 bases). The CDR3 length is 13 residues. The germline CDR1 and CDR2 sequences are SEHNR and FQNEAQ (reference sequence). Trimming removed 6 bases from V and 1 base from J, with 9 bases in between. CDR3 sequence (DNA): TGTGCCAGCAGTTTTCAGGGGAACACTGAAGCTTTCTTT. This codes for CASSFQGNTEAFF.

The chain couples TRBV6-2 or TRBV6-3 to TRBJ1-5; D is unclear. V was cut by 0 bases and J by 5 bases, with 8 bases left in between. This CDR3 spans 14 amino acids. Germline-derived CDR1 and CDR2 are MNHEY and SVGEGT. The CDR3 DNA sequence: TGTGCCAGCAGTTACTCCTCACGTTATCAGCCCCAGCATTTT. Residues: CASSYSSRYQPQHF.